Listed here are 28 T cell receptor beta chains from one sample, sequenced in a study of beta chain features in type 1 diabetes. Reverse transcription of all isolated RNA meant that expressed TCRB transcripts were sequenced. Profiling relied on immunoSEQ multiplex PCR, and the TCRdb table lists in-frame clones only, not all of them. The table shows hundreds of thousands of clones, with roughly 16% occurring only once. The sequenced sample was naive CD4+ T cells from blood. Receptors were obtained from a man aged 18 to 35 in good health.

This clone was observed a handful of times. CDR3 sequence (DNA): TGTGCCAGCAGCGTAGAACAGAACACTGAAGCTTTCTTT. It specifies CASSVEQNTEAFF. The gene calls are TRBV9 and TRBJ1-1; D uncertain. CDR3 length: 13 residues. The V gene lost 0 bases and the J gene lost 1 base, with 4 bases spanning the gap. Germline lookup yields CDR1 SGDLS and CDR2 YYNGEE.

The V call is TRBV6-1, the J call TRBJ2-1; 10 bases map to TRBD1. The CDR3 runs to 15 residues. Germline V gene sequence: CDR1 MNHNS, CDR2 SASEGT. After removal of 7 bases from V and 7 bases from J, the junction contained 10 bases not matched to a gene. CDR3 sequence reads: CASTLRQGALNEQFF. The CDR3 bases are TGTGCCAGCACCCTAAGACAGGGGGCGCTTAATGAGCAGTTCTTC.

The table lists this clone with a count of one. The chain links TRBV18 to TRBJ2-2; no clear D gene. The CDR3 covers 16 residues. Germline V gene sequence: CDR1 KGHSH, CDR2 LQKENI. Trimming removed 2 bases at V and 0 bases at J, with 10 bases between. The chain's CDR3 is CASSPMPPANTGELFF. The CDR3 nucleotides read TGTGCCAGCTCACCAATGCCCCCAGCGAACACCGGGGAGCTGTTTTTT.

V and J are TRBV18 and TRBJ1-3; D is undetermined. Trimming pared 2 bases from V and 2 bases from J, leaving 7 bases between. The V gene's germline CDR1 is KGHSH and CDR2 LQKENI. This CDR3 contains 14 residues. The DNA of the CDR3 is TGTGCCAGCTCACCAGGCATCGCTGGAAACACCATATATTTT. Protein product: CASSPGIAGNTIYF. Full variable domain (rest looked up from reference TRBV18 and TRBJ1-3): NAGVMQNPRHLVRRRGQEARLRCSPMKGHSHVYWYRQLPEEGLKFMVYLQKENIIDESGMPKERFSAEFPKEGPSILRIQQVVRGDSAAYFCASSPGIAGNTIYFGEGSWLTVV.

Only a few counts were recorded for this clone. The chain is built from TRBV9 and TRBJ2-7; TRBD1 is a possible D gene (6 bases). V gave up 2 bases and J gave up 6 bases, with 15 bases separating them. Germline loops: CDR1 SGDLS, CDR2 YYNGEE. The CDR3 length is 14 residues. CDR3 residues: CASSVDRLRSEQYF. For the CDR3, the DNA is TGTGCCAGCAGCGTGGACAGACTCCGAAGCGAGCAGTACTTC. Combining the CDR3 with reference TRBV9 and TRBJ2-7 gives the whole variable domain DSGVTQTPKHLITATGQRVTLRCSPRSGDLSVYWYQQSLDQGLQFLIQYYNGEERAKGNILERFSAQQFPDLHSELNLSSLELGDSALYFCASSVDRLRSEQYFGPGTRLTVT.

V and J are TRBV18 and TRBJ1-1, with 8 positions matching TRBD1. Losses at the gene ends were 0 bases for V and 6 bases for J; bases not matched to a gene: 0. The CDR3 length is 13 residues. CDR1 is KGHSH, CDR2 LQKENI, per germline. The CDR3 sequence: CASSPPDRAEAFF. The DNA of the CDR3 is TGTGCCAGCTCACCACCGGACAGGGCTGAAGCTTTCTTT.

The chain uses TRBV4-3 and TRBJ2-7, with 8 positions matching TRBD2. Germline CDR1 and CDR2: LGHNA and YSLEER. The CDR3 is 15 residues long. V was pared by 1 base and J by 2 bases, with 4 bases of the junction left unmatched. CDR3 in DNA: TGCGCCAGCAGCCAAGGCCAGCGGGGGCCCTACGAGCAGTACTTC. Amino acids: CASSQGQRGPYEQYF.

The rearrangement uses TRBV7-7 and TRBJ1-3, with D uncertain. V was cut by 11 bases and J by 2 bases, with 13 bases left in between. Per germline, CDR1 SSHAT and CDR2 FNYEAQ (reference sequence). The CDR3 extends over 13 amino acids. CDR3 region: CASAVLPGNTIYF. Here the CDR3 DNA reads TGTGCCTCGGCCGTTTTACCTGGAAACACCATATATTTT.

The sample holds a few counts of this clone. The rearrangement links TRBV13 to TRBJ2-7; D not resolved. Between the trimmed V and J ends, which lost 7 bases and 2 bases, there was a span of 15 bases. The length of the CDR3 is 14 residues. The germline gives CDR1 PRHDT, CDR2 FYEKMQ (reference sequence). The CDR3 loop is CASTRGAYTYEQYF. In DNA form, the CDR3 reads TGTGCCAGCACGAGAGGAGCCTACACCTACGAGCAGTACTTC.

The chain recombines TRBV28 with TRBJ2-5; D could derive from TRBD1 or TRBD2 (5 bases each). V lost 5 bases to trimming and J lost 7 bases, with 17 bases between them. Germline CDR1 and CDR2: MDHEN and SYDVKM. The CDR3 is 14 amino acids. For the CDR3, the DNA is TGTGCCAGCAGTGATCCGGGACGCTCGTGGACCCAGTACTTC. Translated: CASSDPGRSWTQYF.

V usage is TRBV9 and J usage is TRBJ2-7; no definite D call. Trimming cost V 7 bases and J 6 bases, with 14 bases left between them. CDR1 SGDLS and CDR2 YYNGEE come from the germline V gene. The CDR3 spans 12 residues. The CDR3: CASGPAFSEQYF. Written as DNA, the CDR3 is TGTGCCAGCGGGCCAGCTTTTTCCGAGCAGTACTTC.

This clone has more than one count but fewer than ten. This chain connects TRBV7-3 to TRBJ1-6; D may be TRBD1 (6 bases). The CDR3 contains 15 residues. The germline V gene encodes CDR1 SGHTA and CDR2 FQGTGA. Trimming removed 5 bases at V and 10 bases at J, with 18 bases between. CDR3 sequence: CASSQRTERGSPLHF. The CDR3 bases are TGTGCCAGCAGCCAGAGGACAGAGAGGGGGTCACCCCTCCACTTT.

The count of this clone is one. The genes are TRBV11-3 and TRBJ2-5; 8 bases fit TRBD1. The ends lost 5 bases at V and 5 bases at J; junction bases unmatched: 7. Per the germline V gene, CDR1 is SGHNT and CDR2 is YENEEA. This CDR3 spans 14 amino acids. CDR3: CASSPGQGPETQYF. The CDR3 nucleotides are TGTGCCAGCAGCCCCGGACAGGGCCCGGAGACCCAGTACTTC.

The V gene is TRBV9, the J gene TRBJ1-1; D might be TRBD1 (6 bases). CDR1 and CDR2 from the germline V gene are SGDLS and YYNGEE. This CDR3 is 14 amino acids long. V dropped 5 bases and J dropped 4 bases, with 15 bases sitting between them. CDR3 sequence (DNA): TGTGCCAGCAGTCTCGAGGGGGTGGTCACTGAAGCTTTCTTT. This gives the protein CASSLEGVVTEAFF.

This clone was detected a few times. As DNA, the CDR3 is TGCGCCAGCAGCCAAGTCCGGGCGGGGCCCTTCGGAGGGGAGCTGTTTTTT. This sequence encodes CASSQVRAGPFGGELFF. The chain combines TRBV4-3 with TRBJ2-2, with a weak D call TRBD2 (6 bases). Trimming took 1 base from V and 8 from J, leaving 20 bases between them. The CDR3 is 17 residues long. Germline-derived CDR1 and CDR2 are LGHNA and YSLEER.

The rearrangement joins TRBV9 to TRBJ2-7, with 14 bases that match TRBD2. This CDR3 is 16 amino acids long. The V gene end was trimmed by 0 bases and the J gene end by 2 bases; junction bases not matched to a gene: 1. CDR1 is SGDLS, CDR2 YYNGEE, per germline. Here the CDR3 reads CASSVGLAGGPYEQYF. The CDR3 nucleotides are TGTGCCAGCAGCGTAGGACTAGCGGGAGGGCCCTACGAGCAGTACTTC. Drawing the rest from reference TRBV9 and TRBJ2-7, the complete variable domain is DSGVTQTPKHLITATGQRVTLRCSPRSGDLSVYWYQQSLDQGLQFLIQYYNGEERAKGNILERFSAQQFPDLHSELNLSSLELGDSALYFCASSVGLAGGPYEQYFGPGTRLTVT.

V usage is TRBV30 and J usage is TRBJ1-3, with D hard to call. The V gene's germline CDR1 is GTSNPN and CDR2 SVGIG (reference sequence). The CDR3 runs 18 residues. Deletions cut 4 bases from V and 0 bases from J, with 22 bases between. In nucleotides, the CDR3 is TGTGCCTGGATAAGGCGGACCTTTCTTTCTAGCTCTGGAAACACCATATATTTT. This encodes CAWIRRTFLSSSGNTIYF.

A few counts support this clone. The V gene is TRBV7-2, the J gene TRBJ2-2; 12 bases are a match to TRBD1. J gave up 6 bases and V 5 bases, and 7 bases lay outside the gene matches. The CDR3 spans 16 residues. Germline V gene data show CDR1 as SGHTA and CDR2 as FQGNSA. CDR3 nucleotide sequence: TGTGCCAGCAGCACGCCGGGACAGGGGGCGCCCGGGGAGCTGTTTTTT. Protein: CASSTPGQGAPGELFF.

The sample holds a few counts of this clone. The J gene is TRBJ1-1, the V gene TRBV9; the D gene is possibly TRBD1 (5 bases). Germline V gene data show CDR1 as SGDLS and CDR2 as YYNGEE. This CDR3 contains 15 residues. Trimming pared 6 bases from V and 2 bases from J, leaving 17 bases between. CDR3 loop: CASTLGKGRNTEAFF. The CDR3 DNA follows: TGTGCCAGCACCTTAGGGAAGGGACGTAACACTGAAGCTTTCTTT.

The V call is TRBV7-9, the J call TRBJ2-7; D remains ambiguous. This CDR3 is 12 amino acids long. V was pared by 7 bases and J by 6 bases, with 13 bases between. Germline V gene lookup returns CDR1 SEHNR and CDR2 FQNEAQ (reference sequence). In DNA, the CDR3 is TGTGCCAGCACCGGCTTTAGGAGCGAGCAGTACTTC. Residues: CASTGFRSEQYF.

Details on this clone: Other DNA sequences in this sample translate to the same CDR3. The rearrangement links TRBV18 to TRBJ1-1, with 7 bases identical to TRBD1. Germline V gives CDR1 KGHSH, CDR2 LQKENI. V lost 6 bases, J lost 3 bases, and 4 bases stayed unmatched. The CDR3 spans 13 residues. The CDR3 DNA reads as TGTGCCAGCTCCCAGGGGGTGGACACTGAAGCTTTCTTT. This translates into CASSQGVDTEAFF.

This clone has only a few counts. DNA for the CDR3: TGTGCCAGTAAGGAAGGGGGCGATGAAAAACTGTTTTTT. It is translated as CASKEGGDEKLFF. The chain recombines TRBV19 with TRBJ1-4; 7 positions agree with TRBD1. This CDR3 spans 13 amino acids. Looked up from germline, CDR1 is LNHDA and CDR2 is SQIVND (reference sequence). The J segment lost 6 bases and the V segment lost 7 bases, leaving 5 bases of the junction unmatched.

This clone was seen only a few times. This sequence joins TRBV19 and TRBJ2-7; 8 bases fit TRBD2. There are 15 residues in the CDR3. V trimming: 10 bases; J trimming: 2 bases; junction bases outside the gene matches: 13. From germline, CDR1 is LNHDA and CDR2 SQIVND (reference sequence). DNA of the CDR3: TGTGCCACAAAGGGCCAAGCGGGAGTGACCTACGAGCAGTACTTC. Translating it yields CATKGQAGVTYEQYF.

The sample holds a few counts of this clone. The sample has other DNA sequences that encode this CDR3 too. This chain's CDR3 is CASSLDRINEKLFF. As DNA, the CDR3 is TGTGCCAGCAGCCTCGACAGGATTAATGAAAAACTGTTTTTT. The chain joins TRBV7-9 to TRBJ1-4; maybe TRBD1 (6 bases). Trimming cost V 5 bases and J 4 bases, with 11 bases left between them. This CDR3 contains 14 residues. Germline CDR1 SEHNR, CDR2 FQNEAQ (reference sequence).

Only a few counts were recorded for this clone. The chain joins TRBV2 to TRBJ2-1; weak D call: TRBD1 (6 bases). Germline CDR1 is SNHLY and CDR2 is FYNNEI. V gave up 2 bases and J gave up 8 bases, with 7 bases separating them. This CDR3 comprises 12 residues. CDR3: CASSEQGHEQFF. The CDR3 nucleotides are TGTGCCAGCAGTGAACAGGGGCATGAGCAGTTCTTC.

This chain links TRBV16 with TRBJ1-1, with D unclear. Deletions cut 5 bases from V and 1 base from J, with 14 bases between. The germline gives CDR1 KGHSY, CDR2 FQNENV. There are 15 residues in the CDR3. The CDR3 loop is CASSISGVGNTEAFF. The CDR3 nucleotides read TGTGCCAGCAGCATATCGGGTGTGGGGAACACTGAAGCTTTCTTT.

V and J are TRBV6-5 and TRBJ2-7, with D perhaps matching TRBD1 (6 bases). Germline lookup yields CDR1 MNHEY and CDR2 SVGAGI. V lost 6 bases and J 2 bases, leaving 11 bases between the germline ends. The CDR3 runs 13 residues. This CDR3 is CASRRTATYEQYF. Here the CDR3 DNA reads TGTGCCAGCAGGAGGACAGCAACCTACGAGCAGTACTTC.

The chain uses TRBV10-3 and TRBJ2-1; 10 nucleotides match TRBD2. Germline-derived CDR1 and CDR2 are ENHRY and SYGVKD. This CDR3 spans 15 amino acids. V shed 2 bases and J 8 bases; nucleotides not matched to a gene: 6. CDR3 nucleotide sequence: TGTGCCATCAGTGAGATCAGCGGGAGGGACTATGAGCAGTTCTTC. Translating it yields CAISEISGRDYEQFF.